This TCR beta chain comes out of a study of blood T cell repertoires in COVID-19. Overall study: Acute and convalescent COVID-19 specimens originated in the United States, Italy and Spain. T cells, B-cell-depleted T cells, or PBMCs provided the cDNA or gDNA that served as material.

TCRdb keeps only in-frame clones here, not all; method: immunoSEQ multiplex PCR. This table has some 32,000 clones, around 86% appearing once. The germline gives CDR1 SGHVS, CDR2 FQNEAQ. Trimming removed 5 bases from V and 2 bases from J, with 6 bases in between. This CDR3 has 13 residues. This sequence joins TRBV7-8 and TRBJ1-4; D not resolved. This sequence was found in a man aged 60 to 69 with active COVID-19. Input material: peripheral blood. The DNA of the CDR3 is TGTGCCAGCAGCCCGGGGACTAATGAAAAACTGTTTTTT. Protein sequence: CASSPGTNEKLFF.